The 18 T cell receptor beta chains listed next were all sequenced from one sample in a study of blood T cell repertoires in COVID-19. Measured with immunoSEQ multiplex PCR; TCRdb has only the in-frame clones, and not every one. The sample has fewer than 150,000 clones, just over 70% seen once; the top ten hold more than 0.8%. Sequencing was performed on peripheral blood. These receptors were obtained from a human donor with acute or convalescent COVID-19. The donor label of this sample is uncertain.

V usage is TRBV28 and J usage is TRBJ2-2, with D possibly matching TRBD2 (6 bases). The CDR3 is 19 amino acids. V was cut by 5 bases and J by 7 bases, with 29 bases left in between. Germline V gene data show CDR1 as MDHEN and CDR2 as SYDVKM. In DNA, the CDR3 is TGTGCCAGCAGTCCCTCCTCGGCTCTATCTCTCCGGGGGTACGGGGAGCTGTTTTTT. As protein: CASSPSSALSLRGYGELFF. The full variable domain, its missing parts supplied by reference TRBV28 and TRBJ2-2, is DVKVTQSSRYLVKRTGEKVFLECVQDMDHENMFWYRQDPGLGLRLIYFSYDVKMKEKGDIPEGYSVSREKKERFSLILESASTNQTSMYLCASSPSSALSLRGYGELFFGEGSRLTVL.

V is TRBV11-2 and J is TRBJ2-5; the D gene is possibly TRBD1 (6 bases). CDR3 length equals 17 residues. Germline V gene sequence: CDR1 SGHAT, CDR2 FQNNGV. Trimming cost V 1 base and J 1 base, with 16 bases left between them. The CDR3: CASSLGAIGRGQETQYF. CDR3 bases: TGTGCCAGCAGCTTAGGGGCGATTGGCAGGGGCCAAGAGACCCAGTACTTC.

This chain connects TRBV4-2 to TRBJ2-2, with D tentatively TRBD1 (5 bases). The V gene lost 1 base and the J gene lost 7 bases, with 19 bases spanning the gap. There are 17 residues in the CDR3. CDR1 is LGHNA, CDR2 YNFKEQ, per germline. The CDR3 loop is CASSQGTNGQRGGELFF. The CDR3, as DNA: TGTGCCAGCAGCCAAGGAACAAATGGACAAAGGGGCGGGGAGCTGTTTTTT.

The chain uses TRBV5-8 and TRBJ2-7; TRBD2 agrees at 7 bases. Germline CDR1 SGHTS, CDR2 YDEGEE. J gave up 5 bases and V 2 bases, and 10 bases lay outside the gene matches. The CDR3 runs 15 residues. CDR3 coding DNA: TGTGCCAGCAGCTTTCTGGGCGGGGGAATGGACGAGCAGTACTTC. Translating gives CASSFLGGGMDEQYF.

The rearrangement links TRBV4-2 to TRBJ1-2; D perhaps matches TRBD1 (6 bases). In germline, CDR1 is LGHNA, CDR2 YNFKEQ. V lost 8 bases, J lost 7 bases, and 26 bases lay in between. This CDR3 is 16 amino acids long. The CDR3 loop reads CASRSGQLGTAGGYTF. In DNA form, the CDR3 reads TGTGCCAGCCGTTCAGGACAGCTGGGAACTGCGGGTGGCTACACCTTC.

The sample holds a few counts of this clone. The rearrangement joins TRBV7-8 to TRBJ1-1, with 8 bases fitting TRBD1. There are 16 residues in the CDR3. From germline, CDR1 is SGHVS and CDR2 FQNEAQ. The junction had 14 bases not matched to a gene; V was cut back by 5 bases and J by 6 bases. The CDR3 DNA reads TGTGCCAGCAGCCCGGGGGGACAGGCCTTCCCCCCTGAAGCTTTCTTT. It translates to CASSPGGQAFPPEAFF.

This chain uses TRBV15 with TRBJ2-5; 7 nucleotides agree with TRBD1. This CDR3 has 17 residues. Germline V gene sequence: CDR1 LNHNV, CDR2 YYDKDF (reference sequence). J lost 4 bases, V lost 1 base, and 12 bases had no gene match. CDR3 loop: CATSRGGTAPYVETQYF. CDR3 DNA: TGTGCCACCAGCAGAGGAGGGACAGCACCCTATGTAGAGACCCAGTACTTC.

J is TRBJ2-3 and V is TRBV10-3; TRBD2 is a possible D gene (5 bases). V lost 1 base and J 5 bases, leaving 10 bases between the germline ends. CDR3 size: 14 residues. Germline assignment: CDR1 ENHRY and CDR2 SYGVKD. In DNA, the CDR3 is TGTGCCATCAGTGAGTTAGGGAGAAAAGATACGCAGTATTTT. Its translation is CAISELGRKDTQYF.

In this sample, this clone turned up many times. This chain connects TRBV4-2 to TRBJ2-1; 7 bases agree with TRBD2. Germline V gives CDR1 LGHNA, CDR2 YNFKEQ. This CDR3 has 16 residues. Trimming cost V 0 bases and J 0 bases; bases outside gene matches: 2. The CDR3 reads CASSQDIAGSYNEQFF. The CDR3 DNA is TGTGCCAGCAGCCAAGATATAGCGGGCTCCTACAATGAGCAGTTCTTC.

This chain links TRBV27 with TRBJ1-5, with D maybe TRBD1 (5 bases). Germline V gene sequence: CDR1 MNHEY, CDR2 SMNVEV (reference sequence). This CDR3 is built from 15 residues. Trimming took off 6 bases at V and 5 bases at J, with 17 bases between the two ends. The CDR3 DNA reads as TGTGCCAGCAGCCGATTCCCCGACAGCGATCAGCCCCAGCATTTT. Translation: CASSRFPDSDQPQHF.

The V call is TRBV5-1, the J call TRBJ1-2; 7 bases map to TRBD1. CDR1 and CDR2 from the germline V gene are SGHRS and YFSETQ. Losses at the gene ends were 4 bases for V and 8 bases for J; bases not matched to a gene: 8. The CDR3 is made up of 13 amino acids. The CDR3 spells CASSPQGVEGYTF. The CDR3 DNA is TGCGCCAGCAGCCCCCAGGGGGTGGAGGGCTACACCTTC.

The CDR3 sequence: CASRSGTGSYGYTF. The CDR3 nucleotides are TGTGCCAGCAGATCCGGGACAGGCAGCTATGGCTACACCTTC. V gene TRBV28 combines with J gene TRBJ1-2, with 8 bases that match TRBD1. V shed 6 bases, J shed 4 bases, and the junction held 7 bases outside the gene matches. This CDR3 has 14 amino acids. CDR1 and CDR2 (germline): MDHEN, SYDVKM.

This sequence joins TRBV5-1 and TRBJ1-6; D may be TRBD1 (6 bases). V was clipped by 0 bases and J by 2 bases, with 9 bases between them. The CDR3 is made up of 16 amino acids. Per germline, CDR1 SGHRS and CDR2 YFSETQ. DNA of the CDR3: TGCGCCAGCAGCTTGGGACAGGATACCTATAATTCACCCCTCCACTTT. Its translation is CASSLGQDTYNSPLHF.

The chain couples TRBV12-3 or TRBV12-4 to TRBJ1-6, with D hard to call. The CDR3 loop spans 12 amino acids. V lost 5 bases to trimming and J lost 6 bases, with 5 bases between them. CDR3 sequence reads: CASSLSNSPLHF. The CDR3 DNA reads TGTGCCAGCAGTCTTTCTAATTCACCCCTCCACTTT.

J is TRBJ1-5 and V is TRBV28, with 8 positions matching TRBD1. Unmatched junction bases numbered 2, after V lost 1 base and J lost 6 bases. Germline-derived CDR1 and CDR2 are MDHEN and SYDVKM. CDR3 length: 14 amino acids. This CDR3 reads CASSLSGGGQPQHF. DNA of the CDR3: TGTGCCAGCAGTTTATCAGGGGGCGGTCAGCCCCAGCATTTT.

The chain uses TRBV25-1 and TRBJ1-6; possibly TRBD1 for D (6 bases). Trimming removed 4 bases from V and 7 bases from J, with 17 bases in between. The germline gives CDR1 MGHDK, CDR2 SYGVNS. The CDR3 sequence is 16 residues long. This CDR3 is CASSAPGQFGNSPLHF. DNA for the CDR3: TGTGCCAGCAGTGCTCCCGGACAGTTTGGAAATTCACCCCTCCACTTT.

This clone was seen a handful of times. The chain joins TRBV27 to TRBJ1-3, with D possibly TRBD1 on 5 matching bases. Germline CDR1 reads MNHEY; CDR2 reads SMNVEV (reference sequence). V lost 4 bases and J lost 1, with 8 bases in between. The CDR3 has 14 amino acids. The CDR3 nucleotides are TGTGCCAGCAGTTATCAGGGTTCTGGAAACACCATATATTTT. Protein sequence: CASSYQGSGNTIYF.

The chain couples TRBV19 to TRBJ1-5, with 7 positions matching TRBD1. This CDR3 comprises 15 residues. CDR1 LNHDA and CDR2 SQIVND come from the germline V gene (reference sequence). V shed 1 base and J 11 bases; nucleotides not matched to a gene: 11. CDR3 sequence (DNA): TGTGCCAGTAGTATAGGGGGACAGAAGCTAGTGGCCCAGCATTTT. As protein: CASSIGGQKLVAQHF.